Below are 28 T cell receptor beta chains sequenced from a single sample in a study of monozygotic twins with inflammatory bowel disease. From the 5' RACE reads, TCRdb lists one entry per CDR3 protein and no DNA. The listing contains 150,000 to 200,000 distinct CDR3 sequences. The sequencing sample was made of blood. Receptors originate from a human donor with ulcerative colitis or Crohn's disease, or a healthy co-twin of an affected twin (not recorded which).

The V call is TRBV10-3, the J call TRBJ1-1. The CDR3 sequence is 14 residues long. CDR1 is ENHRY and CDR2 is SYGVKD in the germline V gene. The CDR3 spells CAISDGPRRPEAFF.

This chain connects TRBV5-1 to TRBJ1-1; the D call from TCRdb, TRBD1, cannot be confirmed without DNA. Germline-derived CDR1 and CDR2 are SGHRS and YFSETQ. This CDR3 region has 17 residues. The CDR3 spells CASSRYPTGPVNTEAFF. Filled out from reference TRBV5-1 and TRBJ1-1, the complete variable domain reads KAGVTQTPRYLIKTRGQQVTLSCSPISGHRSVSWYQQTPGQGLQFLFEYFSETQRNKGNFPGRFSGRQFSNSRSEMNVSTLELGDSALYLCASSRYPTGPVNTEAFFGQGTRLTVV.

The V call is TRBV6-1, the J call TRBJ2-1; there is no DNA to check the TCRdb D call of TRBD1. Germline CDR1 is MNHNS and CDR2 is SASEGT. The CDR3 covers 16 residues. The CDR3 loop reads CASTPWGDRSYNEQFF.

The chain joins TRBV7-8 to TRBJ1-5. Germline V gene data show CDR1 as SGHVS and CDR2 as FQNEAQ. The CDR3 is 13 residues long. The CDR3 region is CASSLSRESPQHF.

The chain combines TRBV20-1 with TRBJ2-7; TCRdb proposes TRBD1, but this gene call is untestable without DNA. Germline V CDR1 and CDR2: DFQATT, SNEGSKA (reference sequence). CDR3 length equals 13 residues. CDR3 residues: CSAPGTGMYEQYF.

V gene TRBV12-3 or TRBV12-4 combines with J gene TRBJ2-7; TCRdb names TRBD1, which stays unverified in the absence of DNA. The CDR3 spans 12 residues. CDR3 in amino acids: CASSTTGVEQYF.

The chain combines TRBV5-1 with TRBJ2-3; TCRdb selects TRBD1, and the lack of DNA leaves this call unchecked. The germline V gene encodes CDR1 SGHRS and CDR2 YFSETQ. This CDR3 region has 14 residues. CDR3 protein: CASSPGDYTDTQYF.

J is TRBJ2-7 and V is TRBV27; as DNA is missing, the TRBD2 call by TCRdb cannot be tested. The CDR3 extends over 14 amino acids. The V gene's germline CDR1 is MNHEY and CDR2 SMNVEV (reference sequence). CDR3 sequence reads: CASGIAGGSYEQYF.

This chain joins TRBV29-1 and TRBJ2-7; TCRdb's D call of TRBD1 is untestable without DNA. CDR1 and CDR2 from the germline V gene are SQVTM and ANQGSEA. The CDR3 is made up of 14 amino acids. CDR3 sequence reads: CSVLAPGRTYEQYF.

The rearrangement uses TRBV10-3 and TRBJ1-5. Germline values: CDR1 ENHRY, CDR2 SYGVKD. This CDR3 has 13 residues. CDR3 residues: CAISKDSNQPQHF.

V and J are TRBV28 and TRBJ2-7. The CDR3 runs to 12 residues. Germline lookup yields CDR1 MDHEN and CDR2 SYDVKM. The CDR3: CASSSSPYEQYF.

The genes are TRBV5-1 and TRBJ2-4. The CDR3 loop spans 15 amino acids. From germline, CDR1 is SGHRS and CDR2 YFSETQ. The CDR3 reads CASSSLEAGRNIQYF.

The genes are TRBV9 and TRBJ2-6; with no DNA, the TCRdb D assignment of TRBD1 cannot be verified. Looked up from germline, CDR1 is SGDLS and CDR2 is YYNGEE. The CDR3 is 17 amino acids. The CDR3 here is CASSREQGGSGANVLTF.

The gene calls are TRBV20-1 and TRBJ1-1. Germline V gene data show CDR1 as DFQATT and CDR2 as SNEGSKA (reference sequence). The CDR3 consists of 12 residues. This CDR3 is CSASNWNTEAFF.

The chain combines TRBV9 with TRBJ2-4; TCRdb calls TRBD2, which cannot be checked without DNA. Germline lookup yields CDR1 SGDLS and CDR2 YYNGEE. This CDR3 has 20 amino acids. CDR3: CASSDLKRDPGSGTKNIQYF.

This chain joins TRBV10-3 and TRBJ2-7; TCRdb calls TRBD1, which cannot be checked without DNA. This CDR3 comprises 11 residues. Per the germline V gene, CDR1 is ENHRY and CDR2 is SYGVKD. CDR3 region: CAISSAGTGMF.

The chain combines TRBV27 with TRBJ1-1. CDR3 length: 11 amino acids. Germline CDR1 is MNHEY and CDR2 is SMNVEV (reference sequence). The CDR3 reads CVCGRGTEAFF.

The chain combines TRBV5-1 with TRBJ2-5. CDR1 is SGHRS and CDR2 is YFSETQ in the germline V gene. The CDR3 extends over 14 amino acids. CDR3 in amino acids: CASSPTSIGETQYF.

V usage is TRBV4-3 and J usage is TRBJ2-4. CDR1 is LGHNA, CDR2 YSLEER, per germline. CDR3 length: 18 residues. The CDR3 region is CASSQEFGSRQAIVIQYF.

This chain connects TRBV20-1 to TRBJ2-7; TCRdb proposes TRBD1, but this gene call is untestable without DNA. Looked up from germline, CDR1 is DFQATT and CDR2 is SNEGSKA (reference sequence). The CDR3 is 19 residues long. CDR3 residues: CSSLLSRTLWGAVSYEQYF.

The genes are TRBV25-1 and TRBJ2-4; TCRdb indicates TRBD2, and absent DNA this call remains unverified. Germline loops: CDR1 MGHDK, CDR2 SYGVNS. This CDR3 comprises 18 residues. CDR3 sequence reads: CASSEVSGDYSYKNIQYF.

The V gene is TRBV7-2, the J gene TRBJ1-3. The CDR3 is 15 amino acids. The germline gives CDR1 SGHTA, CDR2 FQGNSA. This chain's CDR3 is CASSPSGSSGNTIYF.

The chain employs TRBV18 and TRBJ1-1. This CDR3 is 14 amino acids long. Germline values: CDR1 KGHSH, CDR2 LQKENI. The CDR3 loop is CASSPALGNTEAFF.

V and J are TRBV12-3 or TRBV12-4 and TRBJ2-2. The CDR3 contains 15 residues. The CDR3 spells CASSTGRANTGELFF.

The chain couples TRBV30 to TRBJ1-2; there is no DNA to check the TCRdb D call of TRBD1. This CDR3 comprises 11 residues. Germline V lookup: CDR1 GTSNPN, CDR2 SVGIG (reference sequence). CDR3 region: CAWRRGDGYTF.

This chain joins TRBV5-5 and TRBJ2-5; the D gene TCRdb calls, TRBD2, cannot be checked with no DNA. CDR3 length: 16 residues. The germline V gene has CDR1 SGHKS and CDR2 YYEKEE (reference sequence). The CDR3 loop is CASSLGVVAGQETQYF.

V usage is TRBV5-8 and J usage is TRBJ2-5. Germline CDR1 is SGHTS and CDR2 is YDEGEE. The CDR3 spans 13 residues. CDR3 protein: CATRQRFQETQYF.

The J gene is TRBJ2-3, the V gene TRBV11-2; TCRdb names TRBD2, which stays unverified in the absence of DNA. Germline loops: CDR1 SGHAT, CDR2 FQNNGV. The CDR3 extends over 19 amino acids. The CDR3 region is CASSLERAGGHSRTDTQYF.